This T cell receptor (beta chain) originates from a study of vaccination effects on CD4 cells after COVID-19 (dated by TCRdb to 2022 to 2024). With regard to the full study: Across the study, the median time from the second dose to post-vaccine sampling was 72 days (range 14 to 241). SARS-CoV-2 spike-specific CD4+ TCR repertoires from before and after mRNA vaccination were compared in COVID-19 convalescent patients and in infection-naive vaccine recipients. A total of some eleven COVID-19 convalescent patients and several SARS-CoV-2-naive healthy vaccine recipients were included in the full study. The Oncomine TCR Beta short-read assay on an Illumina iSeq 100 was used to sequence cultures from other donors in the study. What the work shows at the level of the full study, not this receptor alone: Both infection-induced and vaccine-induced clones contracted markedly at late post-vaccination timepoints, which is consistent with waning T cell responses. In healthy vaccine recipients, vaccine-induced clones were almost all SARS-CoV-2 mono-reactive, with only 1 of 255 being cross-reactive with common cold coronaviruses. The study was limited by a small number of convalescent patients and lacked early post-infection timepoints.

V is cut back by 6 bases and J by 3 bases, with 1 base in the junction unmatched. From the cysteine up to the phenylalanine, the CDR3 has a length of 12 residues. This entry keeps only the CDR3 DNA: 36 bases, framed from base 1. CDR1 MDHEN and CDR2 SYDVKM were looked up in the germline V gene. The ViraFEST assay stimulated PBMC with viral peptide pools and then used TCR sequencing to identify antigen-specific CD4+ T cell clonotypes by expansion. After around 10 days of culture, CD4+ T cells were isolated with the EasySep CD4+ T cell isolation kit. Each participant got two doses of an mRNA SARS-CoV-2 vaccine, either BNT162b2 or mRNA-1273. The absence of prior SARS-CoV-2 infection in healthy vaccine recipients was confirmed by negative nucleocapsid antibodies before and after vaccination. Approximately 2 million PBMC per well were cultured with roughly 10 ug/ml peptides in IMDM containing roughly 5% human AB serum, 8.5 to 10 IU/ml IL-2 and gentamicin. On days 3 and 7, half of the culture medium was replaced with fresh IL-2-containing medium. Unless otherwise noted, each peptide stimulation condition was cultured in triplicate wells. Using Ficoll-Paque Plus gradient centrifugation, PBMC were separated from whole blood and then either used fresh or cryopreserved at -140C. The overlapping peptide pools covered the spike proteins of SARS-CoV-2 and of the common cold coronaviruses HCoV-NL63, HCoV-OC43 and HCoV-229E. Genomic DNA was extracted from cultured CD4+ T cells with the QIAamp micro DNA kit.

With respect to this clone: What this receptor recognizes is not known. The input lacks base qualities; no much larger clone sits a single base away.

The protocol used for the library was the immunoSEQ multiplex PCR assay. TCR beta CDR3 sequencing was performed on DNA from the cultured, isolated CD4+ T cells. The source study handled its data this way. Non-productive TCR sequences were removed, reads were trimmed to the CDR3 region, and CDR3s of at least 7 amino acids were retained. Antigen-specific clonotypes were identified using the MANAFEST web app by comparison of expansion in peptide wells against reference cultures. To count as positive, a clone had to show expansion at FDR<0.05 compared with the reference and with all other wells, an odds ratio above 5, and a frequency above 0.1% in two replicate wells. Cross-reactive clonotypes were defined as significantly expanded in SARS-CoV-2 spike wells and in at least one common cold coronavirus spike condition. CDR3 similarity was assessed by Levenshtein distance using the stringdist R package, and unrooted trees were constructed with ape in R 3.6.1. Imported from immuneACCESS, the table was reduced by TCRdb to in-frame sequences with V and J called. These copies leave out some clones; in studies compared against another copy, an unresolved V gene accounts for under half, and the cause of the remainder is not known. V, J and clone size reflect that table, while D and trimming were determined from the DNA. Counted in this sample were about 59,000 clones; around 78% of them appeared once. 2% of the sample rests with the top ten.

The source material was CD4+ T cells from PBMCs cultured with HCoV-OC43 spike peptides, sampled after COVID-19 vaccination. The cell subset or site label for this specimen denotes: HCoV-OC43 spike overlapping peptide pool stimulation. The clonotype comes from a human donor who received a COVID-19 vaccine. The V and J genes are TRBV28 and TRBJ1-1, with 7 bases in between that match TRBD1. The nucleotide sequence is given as TGTGCCAGCAGGACAGGGTACACTGAAGCTTTCTTT. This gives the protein CASRTGYTEAFF.